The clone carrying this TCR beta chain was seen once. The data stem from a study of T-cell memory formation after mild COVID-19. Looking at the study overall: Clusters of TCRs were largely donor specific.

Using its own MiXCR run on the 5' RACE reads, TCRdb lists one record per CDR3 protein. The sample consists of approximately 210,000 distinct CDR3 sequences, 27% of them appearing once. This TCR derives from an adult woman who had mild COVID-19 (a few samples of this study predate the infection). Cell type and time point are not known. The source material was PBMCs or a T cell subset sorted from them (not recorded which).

For the CDR3, the DNA is TGTGCCAGCAGTTCCGTTCCCACTGAAGCTTTCTTT. Protein product: CASSSVPTEAFF. The chain uses TRBV12-3 or TRBV12-4 and TRBJ1-1; D gene uncertain. The CDR3 sequence is 12 residues long. Deletions cut 4 bases from V and 4 bases from J, with 7 bases between.